The clone carrying this T cell receptor (beta chain) was detected many times. This record comes from a study of T cells in Graves' hyperthyroidism and ophthalmopathy. It was RNA transcripts that yielded the amplified TCR beta CDR3 regions. An initial round of RT-PCR targeting the TCR CDR3 relied on the HTBI primer set. TCRdb reanalysed the multiplex PCR reads using MiXCR and keeps one entry per CDR3 protein. In the table there are 610,000 or so distinct CDR3 sequences, roughly 50% of which are singletons. V dropped 6 bases and J dropped 2; count of bases not matched to a gene: 6. This CDR3 has 14 amino acids. Looked up from germline, CDR1 is LGHDT and CDR2 is YNNKEL (reference sequence).

The chain employs TRBV3-1 and TRBJ2-5; the match to TRBD2 covers 7 bases. Sequenced sample: peripheral blood or thyroid tissue (not recorded which). The sequence was collected from a young woman with Graves' hyperthyroidism. The CDR3 sequence: CASRSSGLQETQYF. The CDR3 DNA reads as TGTGCCAGCAGGTCTAGCGGACTACAAGAGACCCAGTACTTC.